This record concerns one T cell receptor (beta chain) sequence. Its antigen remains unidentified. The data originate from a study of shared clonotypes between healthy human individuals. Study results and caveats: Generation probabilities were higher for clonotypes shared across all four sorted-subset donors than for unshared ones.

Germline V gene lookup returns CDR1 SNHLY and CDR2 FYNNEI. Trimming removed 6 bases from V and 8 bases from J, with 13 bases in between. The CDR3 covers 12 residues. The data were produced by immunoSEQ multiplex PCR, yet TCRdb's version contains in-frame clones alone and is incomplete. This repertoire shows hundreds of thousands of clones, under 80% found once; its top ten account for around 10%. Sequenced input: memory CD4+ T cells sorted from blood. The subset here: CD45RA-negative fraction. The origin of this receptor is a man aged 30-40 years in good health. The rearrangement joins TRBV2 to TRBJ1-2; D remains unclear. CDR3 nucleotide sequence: TGTGCCAGCAGCCTGGACGGCTTCGGCTACACCTTC. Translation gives CASSLDGFGYTF. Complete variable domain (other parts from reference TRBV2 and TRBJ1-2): EPEVTQTPSHQVTQMGQEVILRCVPISNHLYFYWYRQILGQKVEFLVSFYNNEISEKSEIFDDQFSVERPDGSNFTLKIRSTKLEDSAMYFCASSLDGFGYTFGSGTRLTVV.